The clone carrying this T cell receptor beta chain was counted once. Its specificity is unknown. Using immunoSEQ multiplex PCR, the repertoire was profiled, and TCRdb retains in-frame clones only, with some absent. The sample holds fewer than 120,000 clones, around 90% seen once. This sample is drawn from a study of T cell responses to AZD1222 COVID-19 vaccine. The CDR3 sequence is 14 residues long. Germline V gene lookup returns CDR1 SGHRS and CDR2 YFSETQ. The V end was cut by 2 bases, the J end by 4 bases, with 12 bases between. Findings of the study overall: Donors, mostly white British, included more females; clonal diversity was possibly underestimated. It was only a handful of AZD1222 recipients who were seropositive at baseline. Spike regions recognized by vaccine-associated CD4 TCRs spanned the protein, led by 160-218 and 743-854. Repertoire sampling occurred only after the peak T cell response.

The sequences come from peripheral blood, collected on day 0 of AZD1222 vaccination. The clonotype comes from an adult in good health. This chain connects TRBV5-1 to TRBJ1-2; D is perhaps TRBD1 (5 bases). CDR3 coding DNA: TGCGCCAGCAGCTTCGAGGGGATAGGCTATGGCTACACCTTC. Amino acids: CASSFEGIGYGYTF.